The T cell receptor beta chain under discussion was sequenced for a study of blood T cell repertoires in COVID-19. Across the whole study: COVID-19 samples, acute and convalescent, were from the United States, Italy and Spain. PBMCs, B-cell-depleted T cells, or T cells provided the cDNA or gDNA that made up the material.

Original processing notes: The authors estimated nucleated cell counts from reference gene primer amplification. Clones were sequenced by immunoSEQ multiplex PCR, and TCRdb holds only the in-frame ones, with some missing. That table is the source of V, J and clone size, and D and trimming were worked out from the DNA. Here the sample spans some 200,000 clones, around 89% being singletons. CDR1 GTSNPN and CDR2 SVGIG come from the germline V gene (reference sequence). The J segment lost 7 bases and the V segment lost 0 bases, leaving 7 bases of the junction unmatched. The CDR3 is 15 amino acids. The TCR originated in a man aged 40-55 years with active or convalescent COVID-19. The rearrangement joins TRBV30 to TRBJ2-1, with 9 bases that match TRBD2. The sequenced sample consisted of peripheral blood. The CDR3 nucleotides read TGTGCCTGGAGTGTGGCAGCGGGAGGTATGAATGAGCAGTTCTTC. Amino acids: CAWSVAAGGMNEQFF.